These T cell receptor beta chains were read from a single sample in a study of blood T cells in healthy people across ages. A single record per CDR3 protein comes from TCRdb applying MiXCR to the 5' RACE reads. The table has approximately 1.5 million distinct CDR3 sequences, roughly a third seen once. Sample: blood. All receptors derive from a woman under 40 in good health. The CDR3 runs from the conserved cysteine through the conserved F or W. The D gene is left open where the match is weak. Expanded clones are given a class, and other clones once, few, many or no size at all.

d_call,v_call,j_call,clone_size,cdr3_nt,cdr3_aa
NA,TRBV5-1,TRBJ2-5,NA,TGCGCCAGCAGCTTGGATCCGGCATCCCAAGAGACCCAGTACTTC,CASSLDPASQETQYF
TRBD2,TRBV20-1,TRBJ2-3,few,TGCAGTGCCTTAGCGGGGGGGCTCACAGATACGCAGTATTTT,CSALAGGLTDTQYF
TRBD1,TRBV7-8,TRBJ1-1,NA,TGTGCCAGCAGCTTCTACAGGGGTACTGAAGCTTTCTTT,CASSFYRGTEAFF
NA,TRBV7-8,TRBJ1-5,NA,TGTGCCAGCAGCTTAGGGGAAATCGCAAACAATCAGCCCCAGCATTTT,CASSLGEIANNQPQHF
NA,TRBV4-1,TRBJ2-1,many,TGCGCCAGCAGCCAACCGACAGCGATCAATGAGCAGTTCTTC,CASSQPTAINEQFF
NA,TRBV27,TRBJ2-3,NA,TGTGCCAGCAGTTCCAGGGTAAGACCCTCCGATAGAGATACGCAGTATTTT,CASSSRVRPSDRDTQYF
NA,TRBV29-1,TRBJ2-3,few,TGCAGCTTATACCGACAGGTGGACACAGATACGCAGTATTTT,CSLYRQVDTDTQYF
TRBD1,TRBV11-2,TRBJ1-2,few,TGTGCCAGCAGCTCCGAGACAGGGACGGAAAACTATGGCTACACCTTC,CASSSETGTENYGYTF
TRBD2,TRBV7-9,TRBJ2-1,few,TGTGCCAGCAGCCCTCTAGCGGGAGGGAAGAATGAGCAGTTCTTC,CASSPLAGGKNEQFF
TRBD2,TRBV5-6,TRBJ2-2,few,TGTGCCAGCAGCTCACTTTATAGTAGCGGGGCGAACACCGGGGGGCTGTTTTTT,CASSSLYSSGANTGGLFF
TRBD2,TRBV3-1,TRBJ2-1,NA,TGTGCCAGCACTCAGCGGGGGGGCCATAGTGAGCAGTTCTTC,CASTQRGGHSEQFF
TRBD1,TRBV9,TRBJ2-1,few,TGTGCCAGCAGCGTGGAACCCCCGGGGACAGGGAGATACAATGAGCAGTTCTTC,CASSVEPPGTGRYNEQFF
NA,TRBV20-1,TRBJ1-2,few,TGCAGTGCTAGAGATCGGGACGGATATAACTATGACTACACCTTC,CSARDRDGYNYDYTF
NA,TRBV18,TRBJ2-3,once,TGTGCCAGCTCAATCGAGGGAGTTGTGGATACGCAGTATTTT,CASSIEGVVDTQYF
NA,TRBV28,TRBJ2-7,NA,TGTGCCAGCAGTCTCCCCTGGGGATCTAACTACGAGCAGTACTTC,CASSLPWGSNYEQYF
NA,TRBV7-7,TRBJ2-1,NA,TGTGCCAGCAGCTTAGCGCCTGGGCGGGAGCAGTTCTTC,CASSLAPGREQFF
TRBD1,TRBV4-1,TRBJ2-5,NA,TGCACCAGCAGCCCCGGGACAGGGGTAGATCAAGAGACCCAGTACTTC,CTSSPGTGVDQETQYF
TRBD2,TRBV20-1,TRBJ2-3,few,TGCAGTGCTCGGAGCAGCGGGAACACAGATACGCAGTATTTT,CSARSSGNTDTQYF
NA,TRBV4-2,TRBJ2-5,many,TGTGCCAGCAGCCAAGAGGGTGCTAGGTACCAAGAGACCCAGTACTTC,CASSQEGARYQETQYF
NA,TRBV7-9,TRBJ2-3,NA,TGTGCCAGCAGCCTTTACCAAACAGATACGCAGTATTTT,CASSLYQTDTQYF
TRBD2,TRBV20-1,TRBJ2-1,few,TGCAGTGCTAGAGATCGGAGAGGGAGGGTTCTGTTCTTC,CSARDRRGRVLFF
NA,TRBV3-1,TRBJ2-7,few,TGTGCCAGCAGCCAGTTACGGACTGAGTCCTACGAGCAGTACTTC,CASSQLRTESYEQYF
TRBD2,TRBV4-2,TRBJ2-3,NA,TGTGCCAGCAGCCAAGAACTAGCGACAGATACGCAGTATTTT,CASSQELATDTQYF
TRBD1,TRBV25-1,TRBJ1-3,NA,TGTGCCAGCAGCGATTCCAGCGGGACAGGGACGAACACCATATATTTT,CASSDSSGTGTNTIYF
NA,TRBV7-8,TRBJ2-6,NA,TGTGCCAGCAGCCCTTCTTCCTTTAGCGCCAACGTCCTGACTTTC,CASSPSSFSANVLTF
NA,TRBV28,TRBJ2-7,once,TGTGCCAGCAGTTTTTCCGCCGGAACTCATCCCTACGAGCAGTACTTC,CASSFSAGTHPYEQYF
NA,TRBV20-1,TRBJ2-1,NA,TGCAGTGCTAGTTCACCTTTTTTTTACAATGAGCAGTTCTTC,CSASSPFFYNEQFF
NA,TRBV18,TRBJ1-1,few,TGTGCCAGCTCACCACGGACAGAGAACACTGAAGCTTTCTTT,CASSPRTENTEAFF
NA,TRBV7-3,TRBJ2-3,NA,TGTGCCAGCAGCTTATCCCACAACACAGATACGCAGTATTTT,CASSLSHNTDTQYF
TRBD2,TRBV7-6,TRBJ2-3,few,TGTGCCAGCAGCTTGGGAACTAGCGGGGGCTACACAGATACGCAGTATTTT,CASSLGTSGGYTDTQYF
NA,TRBV9,TRBJ2-7,NA,TGTGTCAGCAGCACAAGAGGGGGATTCCCGGGTGACGAGCAGTACTTC,CVSSTRGGFPGDEQYF
NA,TRBV24-1,TRBJ2-5,many,TGTGCCACCCAGGGGAACGGAGAGACCCAGTACTTC,CATQGNGETQYF
NA,TRBV29-1,TRBJ2-1,few,TGCAGCGTTGGGGTACGGAGGGCCATTTACAATGAGCAGTTCTTC,CSVGVRRAIYNEQFF